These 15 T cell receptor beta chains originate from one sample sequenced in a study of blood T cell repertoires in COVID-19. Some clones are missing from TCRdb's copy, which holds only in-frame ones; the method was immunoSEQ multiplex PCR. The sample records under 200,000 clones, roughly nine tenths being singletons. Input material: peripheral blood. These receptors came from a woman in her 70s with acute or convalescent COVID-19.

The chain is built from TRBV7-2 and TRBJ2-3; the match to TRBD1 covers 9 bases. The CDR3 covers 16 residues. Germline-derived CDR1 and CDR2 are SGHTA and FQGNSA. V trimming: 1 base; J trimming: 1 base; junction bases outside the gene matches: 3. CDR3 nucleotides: TGTGCCAGCAGCTTAGGGAGGACAGGGGGCACAGATACGCAGTATTTT. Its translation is CASSLGRTGGTDTQYF.

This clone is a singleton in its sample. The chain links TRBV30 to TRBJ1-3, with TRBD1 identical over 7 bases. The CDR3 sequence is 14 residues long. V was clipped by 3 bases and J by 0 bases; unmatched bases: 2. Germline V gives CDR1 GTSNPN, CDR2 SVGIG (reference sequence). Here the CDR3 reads CAWRAGGSGNTIYF. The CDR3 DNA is TGTGCCTGGAGGGCAGGGGGCTCTGGAAACACCATATATTTT.

The DNA for the CDR3 is TGTGCCAGCAGTTCCTGGGACAGGGCTTTAAGCAATCAGCCCCAGCATTTT. Residues: CASSSWDRALSNQPQHF. The rearrangement uses TRBV28 and TRBJ1-5; 9 bases map to TRBD1. J lost 1 base, V lost 4 bases, and 8 bases had no gene match. The CDR3 length is 17 residues. Germline V gene lookup returns CDR1 MDHEN and CDR2 SYDVKM.

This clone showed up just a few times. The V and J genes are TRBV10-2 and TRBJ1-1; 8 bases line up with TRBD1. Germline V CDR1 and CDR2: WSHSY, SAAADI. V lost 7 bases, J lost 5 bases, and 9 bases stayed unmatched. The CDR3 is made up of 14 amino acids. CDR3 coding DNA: TGCGCCAGCACCGGACAGGGTTGGGAGACTGAAGCTTTCTTT. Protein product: CASTGQGWETEAFF.

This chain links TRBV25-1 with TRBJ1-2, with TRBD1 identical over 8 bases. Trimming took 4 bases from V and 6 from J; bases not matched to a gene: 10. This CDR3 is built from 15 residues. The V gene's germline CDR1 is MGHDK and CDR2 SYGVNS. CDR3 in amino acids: CASSATTGGSDGYTF. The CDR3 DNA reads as TGTGCCAGCAGTGCGACCACAGGGGGAAGTGATGGCTACACCTTC.

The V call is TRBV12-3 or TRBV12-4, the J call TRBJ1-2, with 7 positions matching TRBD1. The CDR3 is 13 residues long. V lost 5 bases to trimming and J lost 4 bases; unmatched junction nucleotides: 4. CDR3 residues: CASSEQGSYGYTF. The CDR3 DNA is TGTGCCAGCAGTGAACAGGGGAGCTATGGCTACACCTTC.

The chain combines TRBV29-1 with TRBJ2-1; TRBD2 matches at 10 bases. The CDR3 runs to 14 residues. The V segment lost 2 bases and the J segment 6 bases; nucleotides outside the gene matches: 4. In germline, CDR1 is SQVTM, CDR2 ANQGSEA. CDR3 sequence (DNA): TGCAGCGTTGAAAAAGCGGGGGGGCCCAATGAGCAGTTCTTC. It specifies CSVEKAGGPNEQFF.

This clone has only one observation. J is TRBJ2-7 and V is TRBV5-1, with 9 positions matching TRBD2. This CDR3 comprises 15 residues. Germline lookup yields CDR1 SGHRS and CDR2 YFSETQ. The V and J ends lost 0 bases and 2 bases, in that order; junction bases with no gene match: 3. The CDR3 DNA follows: TGCGCCAGCAGCTTGGGGGCGGGAGGGGCCTACGAGCAGTACTTC. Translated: CASSLGAGGAYEQYF.

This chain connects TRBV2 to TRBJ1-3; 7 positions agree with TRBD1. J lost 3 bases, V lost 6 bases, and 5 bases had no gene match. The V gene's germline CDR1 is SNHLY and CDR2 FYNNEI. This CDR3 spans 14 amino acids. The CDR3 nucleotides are TGTGCCAGCAGGGAAACAGGGGTTGGAAACACCATATATTTT. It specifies CASRETGVGNTIYF.

CDR3 in DNA: TGTGCCAGCAGTTCTTGGACAGGGGGATTGAACACTGAAGCTTTCTTT. It yields the protein CASSSWTGGLNTEAFF. V gene TRBV27 combines with J gene TRBJ1-1, with 10 bases lining up with TRBD1. The CDR3 extends over 16 amino acids. The germline V gene has CDR1 MNHEY and CDR2 SMNVEV (reference sequence). J gave up 0 bases and V 4 bases, and 5 bases lay outside the gene matches.

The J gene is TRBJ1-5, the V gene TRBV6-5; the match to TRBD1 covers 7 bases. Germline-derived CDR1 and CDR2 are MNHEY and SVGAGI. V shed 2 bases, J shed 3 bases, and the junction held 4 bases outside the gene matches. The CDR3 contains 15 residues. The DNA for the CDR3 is TGTGCCAGCAGTTACGGGACAGCGCCCAATCAGCCCCAGCATTTT. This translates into CASSYGTAPNQPQHF.

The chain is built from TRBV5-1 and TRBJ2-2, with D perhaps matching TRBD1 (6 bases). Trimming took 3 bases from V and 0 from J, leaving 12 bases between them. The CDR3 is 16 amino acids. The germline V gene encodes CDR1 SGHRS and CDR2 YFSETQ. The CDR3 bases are TGCGCCAGCAGCTACGGACAGTACGCGAACACCGGGGAGCTGTTTTTT. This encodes CASSYGQYANTGELFF.

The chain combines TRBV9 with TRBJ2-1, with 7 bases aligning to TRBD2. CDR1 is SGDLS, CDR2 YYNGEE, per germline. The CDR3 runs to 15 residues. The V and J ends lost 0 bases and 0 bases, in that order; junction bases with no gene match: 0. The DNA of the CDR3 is TGTGCCAGCAGCGTAGGGACTAGCTCCTACAATGAGCAGTTCTTC. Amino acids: CASSVGTSSYNEQFF.

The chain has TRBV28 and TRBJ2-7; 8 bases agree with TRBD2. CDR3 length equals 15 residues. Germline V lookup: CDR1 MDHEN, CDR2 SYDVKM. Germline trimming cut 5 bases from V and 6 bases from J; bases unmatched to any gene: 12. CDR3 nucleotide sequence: TGTGCCAGCAGTCCCCGGACTAGCCCCCATCGCGAGCAGTACTTC. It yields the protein CASSPRTSPHREQYF.

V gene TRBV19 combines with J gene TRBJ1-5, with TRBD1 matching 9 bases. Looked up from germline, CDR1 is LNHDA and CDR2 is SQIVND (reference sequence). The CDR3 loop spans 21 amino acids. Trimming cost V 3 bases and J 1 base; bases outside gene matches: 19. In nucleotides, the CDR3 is TGTGCCAGTAGTATTTCGGGGCCGCGGACAGGGGTAGGAGAGAGCAATCAGCCCCAGCATTTT. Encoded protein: CASSISGPRTGVGESNQPQHF.